The source of this T cell receptor beta chain is a study of CD8+ T cells in alopecia areata. Across the study: It was oral tofacitinib, at 5 to 10 mg twice daily, that treated patients received.

The CDR3 totals 15 residues. The germline CDR1 and CDR2 sequences are MNHEY and SVGAGI. Trimming took off 5 bases at V and 1 base at J, with 11 bases between the two ends. On this clone: Its target is unknown.

As to treatment: oral pan-JAK inhibitor, 5-10 mg twice daily. Study results and caveats: Higher clonality than in normal scalp was seen in lesional scalp, especially alopecia totalis/universalis. Although TCR sharing was seen in mice, sharing across patients was less clear, possibly for HLA-related reasons.

Isolated RNA was reverse transcribed into cDNA used as the sequencing template. Method: immunoSEQ multiplex PCR; TCRdb's copy keeps in-frame clones and lacks some. The sample gives roughly 200,000 clones, 43% of which show up once; about 2.4% is in the top ten. V is TRBV6-5 and J is TRBJ2-2, with a weak D call TRBD1 (7 bases). This receptor was obtained from a human donor with alopecia areata. The source material was CD4+ T cells sorted from blood, sampled at roughly week 36, from a patient treated with tofacitinib. The CDR3 DNA is TGTGCCAGCAGTACGCGGGACAGGAACACCGGGGAGCTGTTTTTT. Protein sequence: CASSTRDRNTGELFF.